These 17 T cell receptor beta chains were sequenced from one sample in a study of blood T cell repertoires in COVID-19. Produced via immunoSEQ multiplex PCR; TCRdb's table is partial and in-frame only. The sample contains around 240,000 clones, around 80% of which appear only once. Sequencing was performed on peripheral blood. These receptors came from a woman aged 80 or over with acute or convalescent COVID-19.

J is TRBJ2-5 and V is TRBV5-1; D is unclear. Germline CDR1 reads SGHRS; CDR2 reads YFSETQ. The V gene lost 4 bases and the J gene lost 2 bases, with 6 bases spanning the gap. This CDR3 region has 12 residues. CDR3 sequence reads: CASSPQQETQYF. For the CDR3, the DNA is TGCGCCAGCAGCCCCCAGCAAGAGACCCAGTACTTC.

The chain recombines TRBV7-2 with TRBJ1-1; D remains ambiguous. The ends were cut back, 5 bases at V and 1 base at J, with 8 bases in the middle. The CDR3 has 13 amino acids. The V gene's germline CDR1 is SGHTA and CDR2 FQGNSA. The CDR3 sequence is CASSQQRNTEAFF. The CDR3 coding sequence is TGTGCCAGCAGCCAACAGAGGAACACTGAAGCTTTCTTT. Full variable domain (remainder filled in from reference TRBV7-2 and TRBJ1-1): GAGVSQSPSNKVTEKGKDVELRCDPISGHTALYWYRQSLGQGLEFLIYFQGNSAPDKSGLPSDRFSAERTGGSVSTLTIQRTQQEDSAVYLCASSQQRNTEAFFGQGTRLTVV.

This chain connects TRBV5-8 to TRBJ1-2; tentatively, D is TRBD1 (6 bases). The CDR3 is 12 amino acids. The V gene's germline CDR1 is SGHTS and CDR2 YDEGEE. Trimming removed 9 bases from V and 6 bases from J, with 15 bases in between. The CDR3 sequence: CATRGGPHGYTF. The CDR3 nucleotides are TGTGCCACAAGGGGGGGACCCCATGGCTACACCTTC.

The CDR3 reads CAISPGLGGTGELFF. CDR3 nucleotides: TGTGCCATCAGCCCGGGACTAGGGGGCACCGGGGAGCTGTTTTTT. The chain is built from TRBV10-3 and TRBJ2-2, with TRBD2 matching 8 bases. Germline CDR1 is ENHRY and CDR2 is SYGVKD. The junction had 7 bases not matched to a gene; V was cut back by 6 bases and J by 4 bases. The CDR3 covers 15 residues.

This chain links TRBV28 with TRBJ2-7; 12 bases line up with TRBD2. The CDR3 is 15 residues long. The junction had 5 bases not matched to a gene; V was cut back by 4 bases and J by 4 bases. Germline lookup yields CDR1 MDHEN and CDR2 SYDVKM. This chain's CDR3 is CASSSTSGGGYEQYF. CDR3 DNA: TGTGCCAGCAGTTCGACTAGCGGGGGCGGGTACGAGCAGTACTTC. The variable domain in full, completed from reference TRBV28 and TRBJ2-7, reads DVKVTQSSRYLVKRTGEKVFLECVQDMDHENMFWYRQDPGLGLRLIYFSYDVKMKEKGDIPEGYSVSREKKERFSLILESASTNQTSMYLCASSSTSGGGYEQYFGPGTRLTVT.

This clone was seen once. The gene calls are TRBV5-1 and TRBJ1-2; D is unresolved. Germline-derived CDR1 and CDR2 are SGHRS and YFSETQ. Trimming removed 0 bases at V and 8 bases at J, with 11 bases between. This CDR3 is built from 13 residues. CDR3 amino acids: CASSLASDEGYTF. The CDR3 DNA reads TGCGCCAGCAGCTTGGCCTCAGATGAAGGCTACACCTTC.

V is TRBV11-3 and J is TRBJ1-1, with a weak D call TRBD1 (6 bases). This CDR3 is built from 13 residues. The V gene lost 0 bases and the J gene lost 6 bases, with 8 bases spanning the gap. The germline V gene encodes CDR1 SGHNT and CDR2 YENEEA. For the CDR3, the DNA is TGTGCCAGCAGCTTAGACAGGGGAGCTGAAGCTTTCTTT. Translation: CASSLDRGAEAFF.

The DNA of the CDR3 is TGCGCCAGCAGCTACGGCCGGGGCACTGAAGCTTTCTTT. Translation gives CASSYGRGTEAFF. V and J are TRBV5-1 and TRBJ1-1; D remains unclear. In germline, CDR1 is SGHRS, CDR2 YFSETQ. The CDR3 covers 13 residues. With 3 bases removed from V and 4 bases from J, the gap between germline ends came to 10 bases.

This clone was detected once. CDR3 in amino acids: CASSPRGGTEAFF. The CDR3, as DNA: TGTGCCAGCTCACCACGGGGCGGCACTGAAGCTTTCTTT. The chain couples TRBV18 to TRBJ1-1, with D maybe TRBD1 (5 bases). Germline V gives CDR1 KGHSH, CDR2 LQKENI. Trimming removed 1 base from V and 4 bases from J, with 7 bases in between. CDR3 length: 13 residues.

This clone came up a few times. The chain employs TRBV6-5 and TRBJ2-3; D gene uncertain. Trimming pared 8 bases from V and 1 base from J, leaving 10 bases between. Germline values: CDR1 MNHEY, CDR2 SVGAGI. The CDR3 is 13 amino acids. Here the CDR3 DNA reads TGTGCCAGCCAGCGCCTTCGCACAGATACGCAGTATTTT. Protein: CASQRLRTDTQYF.

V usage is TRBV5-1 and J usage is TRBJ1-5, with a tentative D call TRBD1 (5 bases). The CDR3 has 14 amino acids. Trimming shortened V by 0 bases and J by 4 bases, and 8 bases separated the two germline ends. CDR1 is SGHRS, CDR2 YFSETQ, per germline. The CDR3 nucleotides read TGCGCCAGCAGCTTGGTGGGGCCTAATCAGCCCCAGCATTTT. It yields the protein CASSLVGPNQPQHF.

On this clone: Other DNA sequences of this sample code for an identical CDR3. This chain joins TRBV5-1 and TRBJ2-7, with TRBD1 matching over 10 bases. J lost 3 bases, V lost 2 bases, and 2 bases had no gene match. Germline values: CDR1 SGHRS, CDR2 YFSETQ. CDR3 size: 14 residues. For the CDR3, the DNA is TGCGCCAGCAGCTTTGGACAGGGGGGCTACGAGCAGTACTTC. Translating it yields CASSFGQGGYEQYF.

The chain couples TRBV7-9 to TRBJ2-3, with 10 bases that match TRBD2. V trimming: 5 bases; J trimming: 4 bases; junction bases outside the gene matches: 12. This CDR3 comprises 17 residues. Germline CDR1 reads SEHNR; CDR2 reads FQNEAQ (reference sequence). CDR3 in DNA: TGTGCCAGCAGCCAGCTCTATGTAGCGGGAGGTTCAGATACGCAGTATTTT. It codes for CASSQLYVAGGSDTQYF. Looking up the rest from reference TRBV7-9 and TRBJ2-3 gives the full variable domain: DTGVSQNPRHKITKRGQNVTFRCDPISEHNRLYWYRQTLGQGPEFLTYFQNEAQLEKSRLLSDRFSAERPKGSFSTLEIQRTEQGDSAMYLCASSQLYVAGGSDTQYFGPGTRLTVL.

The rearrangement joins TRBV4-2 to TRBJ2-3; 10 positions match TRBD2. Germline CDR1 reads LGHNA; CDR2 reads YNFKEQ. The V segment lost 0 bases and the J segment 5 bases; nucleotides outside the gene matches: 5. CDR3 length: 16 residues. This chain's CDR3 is CASSQDQRGGGDTQYF. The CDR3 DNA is TGTGCCAGCAGCCAAGATCAGCGGGGGGGTGGAGATACGCAGTATTTT.

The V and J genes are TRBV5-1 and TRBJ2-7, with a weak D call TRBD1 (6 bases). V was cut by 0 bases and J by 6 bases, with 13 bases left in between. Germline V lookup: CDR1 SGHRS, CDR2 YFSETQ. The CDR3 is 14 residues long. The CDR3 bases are TGCGCCAGCAGCTTGGGCCAGGGGCAGGTCGAGCAGTACTTC. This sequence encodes CASSLGQGQVEQYF.

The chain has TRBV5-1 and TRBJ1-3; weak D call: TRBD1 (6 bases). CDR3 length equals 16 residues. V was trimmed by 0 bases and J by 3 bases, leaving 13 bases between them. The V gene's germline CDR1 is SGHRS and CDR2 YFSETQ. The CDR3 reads CASSLGTASNGNTIYF. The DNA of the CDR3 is TGCGCCAGCAGCTTGGGGACAGCCTCGAATGGAAACACCATATATTTT.

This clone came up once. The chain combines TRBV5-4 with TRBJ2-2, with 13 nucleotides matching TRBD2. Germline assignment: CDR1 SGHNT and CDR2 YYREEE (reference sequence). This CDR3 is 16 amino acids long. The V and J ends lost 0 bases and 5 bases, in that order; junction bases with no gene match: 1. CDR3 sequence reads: CASSLGTSGRTGELFF. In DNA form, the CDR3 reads TGTGCCAGCAGCTTGGGGACTAGCGGGAGAACCGGGGAGCTGTTTTTT.